Below are 21 T cell receptor beta chains sequenced from a single sample in a study of T cell responses to AZD1222 COVID-19 vaccine. Produced via immunoSEQ multiplex PCR; TCRdb's table is partial and in-frame only. The table lists tens of thousands of clones, approximately 85% of them singletons. Source: peripheral blood, taken on day 0 of MenACWY control vaccination. Receptors were obtained from an adult in good health.

The chain has TRBV9 and TRBJ2-7; 7 bases line up with TRBD1. This CDR3 spans 15 amino acids. Germline V gene data show CDR1 as SGDLS and CDR2 as YYNGEE. The V segment lost 0 bases and the J segment 4 bases; nucleotides outside the gene matches: 7. The CDR3 DNA reads TGTGCCAGCAGCGTAGAGTGGGACAGCTATTACGAGCAGTACTTC. Translating gives CASSVEWDSYYEQYF.

The J gene is TRBJ1-3, the V gene TRBV19; no definite D call. The V end lost 6 bases, the J end lost 7 bases, and 13 bases lay between the germline ends. The CDR3 has 13 residues. The V gene's germline CDR1 is LNHDA and CDR2 SQIVND (reference sequence). The DNA of the CDR3 is TGTGCCAGTAGCACGCGAAATCGGAACACCATATATTTT. Protein: CASSTRNRNTIYF.

This clone showed up just a few times. V usage is TRBV10-3 and J usage is TRBJ1-2; no clear D. Trimming removed 2 bases at V and 0 bases at J, with 10 bases between. Germline V lookup: CDR1 ENHRY, CDR2 SYGVKD. CDR3 length: 15 amino acids. The chain's CDR3 is CAISEKGKANYGYTF. The CDR3 bases are TGTGCCATCAGTGAGAAGGGCAAGGCTAACTATGGCTACACCTTC.

J is TRBJ2-1 and V is TRBV28, with 13 positions matching TRBD2. V gave up 7 bases and J gave up 10 bases; unmatched junction bases: 10. This CDR3 is built from 15 residues. Germline V gene data show CDR1 as MDHEN and CDR2 as SYDVKM. In nucleotides, the CDR3 is TGTGCCAGCACCTTCAGGACTAGCGGGAGACACGAGCAGTTCTTC. It encodes CASTFRTSGRHEQFF.

A few counts support this clone. The rearrangement links TRBV19 to TRBJ1-5; unclear D gene. CDR1 is LNHDA and CDR2 is SQIVND in the germline V gene (reference sequence). The CDR3 is 15 residues long. V was pared by 6 bases and J by 0 bases, with 12 bases between. The CDR3 protein is CASRSLGGSNQPQHF. The CDR3 nucleotides read TGTGCCAGTAGATCTCTCGGTGGTAGCAATCAGCCCCAGCATTTT.

V is TRBV29-1 and J is TRBJ2-3; D gene uncertain. V gave up 3 bases and J gave up 0 bases, with 7 bases separating them. The CDR3 loop spans 13 amino acids. Germline loops: CDR1 SQVTM, CDR2 ANQGSEA. The CDR3 here is CSVEAPSTDTQYF. DNA of the CDR3: TGCAGCGTTGAGGCACCTAGCACAGATACGCAGTATTTT.

The V gene is TRBV28, the J gene TRBJ1-6; D not certain. The V end was cut by 7 bases, the J end by 5 bases, with 27 bases between. CDR1 and CDR2 (germline): MDHEN, SYDVKM. This CDR3 spans 19 amino acids. The CDR3 DNA reads TGTGCCAGCACCCCACTTCGGAGGCTCGGGAGAAGGGATAATTCACCCCTCCACTTT. Encoded protein: CASTPLRRLGRRDNSPLHF.

This chain connects TRBV5-1 to TRBJ2-3, with 11 positions matching TRBD2. The CDR3 is 18 residues long. Germline values: CDR1 SGHRS, CDR2 YFSETQ. The V and J ends lost 0 bases and 4 bases, in that order; junction bases with no gene match: 10. CDR3 coding DNA: TGCGCCAGCAGCTTGGGACTAGCGGGATCCCATGGGGCAGATACGCAGTATTTT. It is translated as CASSLGLAGSHGADTQYF.

The genes are TRBV25-1 and TRBJ1-4; D may be TRBD1 (5 bases). V lost 4 bases and J 8 bases, leaving 17 bases between the germline ends. CDR3 size: 15 residues. CDR1 and CDR2 from the germline V gene are MGHDK and SYGVNS. The CDR3 protein is CASSGQIPTAEKLFF. CDR3 DNA sequence: TGTGCCAGCAGTGGACAGATACCTACGGCGGAAAAACTGTTTTTT.

On this clone: The junction and the germline gene differ at one end; a read error may be behind it. The chain joins TRBV19 to TRBJ2-4; D not certain. Per germline, CDR1 LNHDA and CDR2 SQIVND (reference sequence). This CDR3 contains 13 residues. The CDR3 bases are TGTGCCAGTAGTATTTCAGCCCAAAACATTCAGTACTTC. It yields the protein CASSISAQNIQYF.

The chain combines TRBV6-5 with TRBJ1-6; no definite D call. The CDR3 consists of 12 residues. V was clipped by 4 bases and J by 14 bases, with 12 bases between them. The V gene's germline CDR1 is MNHEY and CDR2 SVGAGI. The chain's CDR3 is CASSSAAGTLHF. CDR3 sequence (DNA): TGTGCCAGCAGTTCGGCCGCTGGCACCCTCCACTTT.

J is TRBJ2-1 and V is TRBV7-2, with 16 bases fitting TRBD2. V was pared by 5 bases and J by 3 bases, with 7 bases of the junction left unmatched. The CDR3 spans 18 residues. Germline V lookup: CDR1 SGHTA, CDR2 FQGNSA. The chain's CDR3 is CASSLGLAGGPVYNEQFF. CDR3 nucleotide sequence: TGTGCCAGCAGCCTGGGACTAGCGGGAGGGCCTGTCTACAATGAGCAGTTCTTC.

The rearrangement joins TRBV9 to TRBJ2-7; 11 bases are a match to TRBD1. The CDR3 has 17 residues. Germline-derived CDR1 and CDR2 are SGDLS and YYNGEE. Unmatched junction bases numbered 14, after V lost 4 bases and J lost 5 bases. The CDR3, as DNA: TGTGCCAGCAGCTTAACCGGGACAGGGGGAACTTTCGACGAGCAGTACTTC. This gives the protein CASSLTGTGGTFDEQYF.

V is TRBV6-5 and J is TRBJ2-7, with TRBD2 matching 9 bases. After removal of 4 bases from V and 2 bases from J, the junction contained 6 bases not matched to a gene. The length of the CDR3 is 15 residues. Germline loops: CDR1 MNHEY, CDR2 SVGAGI. The chain's CDR3 is CASSFGLAMTYEQYF. DNA for the CDR3: TGTGCCAGCAGTTTCGGACTAGCGATGACCTACGAGCAGTACTTC.

The V and J genes are TRBV7-9 and TRBJ2-1, with D perhaps matching TRBD2 (6 bases). Trimming took 1 base from V and 5 from J, leaving 9 bases between them. The CDR3 covers 14 residues. CDR1 SEHNR and CDR2 FQNEAQ come from the germline V gene (reference sequence). This CDR3 reads CASSLDGSHNEQFF. The CDR3 DNA reads TGTGCCAGCAGCTTAGACGGGAGTCACAATGAGCAGTTCTTC.

The rearrangement uses TRBV30 and TRBJ2-1, with TRBD2 matching 9 bases. The J segment lost 0 bases and the V segment lost 8 bases, leaving 14 bases of the junction unmatched. The CDR3 totals 17 residues. Germline CDR1 GTSNPN, CDR2 SVGIG (reference sequence). For the CDR3, the DNA is TGTGCCCGAGACTACCCAGCGGGAGGAGTCTCCTACAATGAGCAGTTCTTC. It translates to CARDYPAGGVSYNEQFF.

This chain links TRBV6-5 with TRBJ1-4; no definite D call. Germline-derived CDR1 and CDR2 are MNHEY and SVGAGI. The CDR3 has 12 residues. V lost 4 bases, J lost 8 bases, and 8 bases lay in between. CDR3 DNA sequence: TGTGCCAGCAGTTGGCCGGAGGAAAAACTGTTTTTT. Encoded protein: CASSWPEEKLFF.

The DNA for the CDR3 is TGTGCCAGCAGCCTTACGTTGGCGGGGGGGAACAATGAGCAGTTCTTC. It codes for CASSLTLAGGNNEQFF. The gene calls are TRBV4-2 and TRBJ2-1; the match to TRBD2 covers 9 bases. The CDR3 is made up of 16 amino acids. V lost 4 bases and J lost 5; bases outside the gene matches: 9. Germline V gene sequence: CDR1 LGHNA, CDR2 YNFKEQ.

The chain links TRBV6-2 or TRBV6-3 to TRBJ2-1, with a possible D match to TRBD2 (7 bases). CDR3 length equals 16 residues. V was trimmed by 6 bases and J by 2 bases, leaving 17 bases between them. Looked up from germline, CDR1 is MNHEY and CDR2 is SVGEGT. CDR3 bases: TGTGCCAGCAGCCCTACTCGGGGGGCAGCCTACAATGAGCAGTTCTTC. Protein sequence: CASSPTRGAAYNEQFF.

The chain recombines TRBV10-2 with TRBJ2-1; TRBD2 might be the D (5 bases). CDR3 size: 11 residues. V was trimmed by 4 bases and J by 9 bases, leaving 7 bases between them. Per the germline V gene, CDR1 is WSHSY and CDR2 is SAAADI. The CDR3, as DNA: TGCGCCAGCAGTGGACTAAGTGAGCAGTTCTTC. Encoded protein: CASSGLSEQFF.

The V call is TRBV3-1 (or the pseudogene TRBV3-2), the J call TRBJ2-7; D remains ambiguous. Germline assignment: CDR1 LGHDT and CDR2 YNNKEL (reference sequence). Trimming removed 3 bases from V and 1 base from J, with 13 bases in between. The CDR3 is 15 residues long. Here the CDR3 reads CASSHEKDLSYEQYF. As DNA, the CDR3 is TGTGCCAGCAGCCATGAAAAAGACTTATCCTACGAGCAGTACTTC.